This T cell receptor (beta chain) was sequenced during a study of blood T cell repertoires in COVID-19. Study-level information: The origin of the acute and convalescent COVID-19 samples was the United States, Italy and Spain.

Profiled with immunoSEQ multiplex PCR; TCRdb holds only in-frame clones, not every one. The sample comprises some 170,000 clones, more than 80% of which are singletons, and roughly 10% rests with the top ten. The TCR originated in a human donor in a cohort sampled during active COVID-19. What was sequenced was peripheral blood.

In nucleotides, the CDR3 is TGTGCCAGCAGTGGGAGCTATGGCTACACCTTC. Translating gives CASSGSYGYTF. The gene calls are TRBV12-3 or TRBV12-4 and TRBJ1-2, with D uncertain. The CDR3 has 11 amino acids. V lost 5 bases and J 4 bases, leaving 5 bases between the germline ends.